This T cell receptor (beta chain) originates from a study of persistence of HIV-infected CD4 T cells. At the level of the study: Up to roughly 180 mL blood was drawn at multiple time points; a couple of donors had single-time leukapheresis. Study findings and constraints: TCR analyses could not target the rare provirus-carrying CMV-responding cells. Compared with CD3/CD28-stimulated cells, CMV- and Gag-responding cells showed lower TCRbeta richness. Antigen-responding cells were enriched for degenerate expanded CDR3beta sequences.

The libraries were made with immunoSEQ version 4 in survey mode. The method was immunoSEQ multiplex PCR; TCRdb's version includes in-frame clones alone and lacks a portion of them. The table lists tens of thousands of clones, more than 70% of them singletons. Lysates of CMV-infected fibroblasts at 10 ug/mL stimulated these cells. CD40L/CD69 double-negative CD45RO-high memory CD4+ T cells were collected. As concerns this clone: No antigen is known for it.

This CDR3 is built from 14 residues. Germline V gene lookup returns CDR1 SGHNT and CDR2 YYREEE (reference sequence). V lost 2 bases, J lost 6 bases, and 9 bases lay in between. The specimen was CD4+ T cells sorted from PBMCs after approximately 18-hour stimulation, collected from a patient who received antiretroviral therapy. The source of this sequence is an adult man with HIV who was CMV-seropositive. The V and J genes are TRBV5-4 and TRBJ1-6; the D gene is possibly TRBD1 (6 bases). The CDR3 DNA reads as TGTGCCAGCAGCTTACAGGGTGGTAATTCACCCCTCCACTTT. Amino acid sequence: CASSLQGGNSPLHF.